The 24 T cell receptor beta chains presented below share a single source sample, sequenced in a study of T cell clonality in common variable immunodeficiency. Libraries were prepared by immunoSEQ multiplex PCR; TCRdb keeps only in-frame clonotypes and omits some of them. The data show approximately 34,000 clones, with none appearing a single time. Input material: peripheral blood mononuclear cells. These receptors were taken from a person aged 18 to 69 in good health.

This clone occurred many times. The read terminates 3 residues before the CDR3 end, so the remaining end is supplied by the germline J gene. The V call is TRBV7-2, the J call TRBJ2-7; 7 nucleotides match TRBD1. The J segment lost 2 bases and the V segment lost 3 bases, leaving 7 bases of the junction unmatched. Germline V gives CDR1 SGHTA, CDR2 FQGNSA. CDR3 size: 15 residues. The sequenced part of the CDR3 DNA is TGTGCCAGCAGCTTGGTATCCGGACAGGCCTACGAG. Protein sequence: CASSLVSGQAYE. The entire CDR3 protein reads CASSLVSGQAYEQYF.

The table lists this clone with many counts. The CDR3 extends 3 residues past the end of the read, so its final part is completed from the germline J gene. The rearrangement uses TRBV13 and TRBJ2-5; 10 bases are a match to TRBD2. V trimming: 5 bases; J trimming: 2 bases; junction bases outside the gene matches: 8. This CDR3 spans 16 amino acids. From germline, CDR1 is PRHDT and CDR2 FYEKMQ (reference sequence). The CDR3 region is CASSAGTSVLQETQYF. Partial CDR3 DNA: TGTGCCAGCAGCGCTGGGACTAGCGTTCTTCAAGAGACC.

This clone has ten or more counts. The observed sequence ends 3 residues before the CDR3 terminus, with the missing tail filled in from the germline J gene. V and J are TRBV30 and TRBJ1-5, with no clear D. The V and J ends lost 3 bases and 0 bases respectively, with 9 bases between them. CDR3 length: 14 amino acids. Germline CDR1 and CDR2: GTSNPN and SVGIG (reference sequence). CDR3 sequence reads: CAWSPDSSNQPQHF. The part of the CDR3 DNA that was read is TGTGCCTGGAGCCCAGATTCTAGCAATCAGCCC. The full variable domain, with the rest looked up from reference TRBV30 and TRBJ1-5, is SQTIHQWPATLVQPVGSPLSLECTVEGTSNPNLYWYRQAAGRGLQLLFYSVGIGQISSEVPQNLSASRPQDRQFILSSKKLLLSDSGFYLCAWSPDSSNQPQHFGDGTRLSIL.

Many counts were recorded for this clone. Sequencing ends 3 residues short of the CDR3 end; the germline J gene provides the rest. The rearrangement links TRBV30 to TRBJ2-1; TRBD1 aligns across 9 bases. V gave up 3 bases and J gave up 0 bases; unmatched junction bases: 6. The CDR3 has 16 amino acids. Germline CDR1 reads GTSNPN; CDR2 reads SVGIG (reference sequence). Here the CDR3 reads CAWRSWTGASYNEQFF. The sequenced CDR3 bases are TGTGCCTGGAGGTCCTGGACAGGGGCCTCCTACAATGAG.

This clone occurred many times. The sequence runs out 3 residues before the end of the CDR3; the remainder is reconstructed from the germline J gene. V gene TRBV2 combines with J gene TRBJ1-4; 7 bases are shared with TRBD1. Germline CDR1 reads SNHLY; CDR2 reads FYNNEI. Germline trimming cut 6 bases from V and 0 bases from J; bases unmatched to any gene: 4. This CDR3 contains 15 residues. This CDR3 reads CASRTGDATNEKLFF. The part of the CDR3 DNA that was read is TGTGCCAGCAGAACAGGGGATGCAACTAATGAAAAA. Looking up the rest from reference TRBV2 and TRBJ1-4 gives the full variable domain: EPEVTQTPSHQVTQMGQEVILRCVPISNHLYFYWYRQILGQKVEFLVSFYNNEISEKSEIFDDQFSVERPDGSNFTLKIRSTKLEDSAMYFCASRTGDATNEKLFFGSGTQLSVL.

This clone was picked up a small number of times. Read coverage stops 3 residues before the CDR3 terminus; the germline J gene supplies the remainder. This chain connects TRBV7-6 to TRBJ1-6; weak D call: TRBD1 (5 bases). The germline gives CDR1 SGHVS, CDR2 FNYEAQ. This CDR3 has 15 residues. The V end was cut by 5 bases, the J end by 7 bases, with 15 bases between. The part of the CDR3 DNA that was read is TGTGCCAGCAGCCCCGGGGGGGGAGAAAATTCACCC. This codes for CASSPGGGENSP. In full, the CDR3 reads CASSPGGGENSPLHF.

The sample holds many counts of this clone. The observed sequence ends 3 residues before the CDR3 terminus, with the missing tail filled in from the germline J gene. The chain couples TRBV29-1 to TRBJ2-5; D is possibly TRBD1 (6 bases). The germline V gene has CDR1 SQVTM and CDR2 ANQGSEA. CDR3 length: 14 residues. V dropped 3 bases and J dropped 0 bases, with 11 bases sitting between them. CDR3 bases read: TGCAGCGTTGAGAGGACAGAGTACCAAGAGACC. Translating it yields CSVERTEYQET. The CDR3 in full is CSVERTEYQETQYF.

This clone came up many times. The CDR3 extends 3 residues past the end of the read, so its final part is completed from the germline J gene. The chain has TRBV20-1 and TRBJ2-7; 7 nucleotides align to TRBD2. Germline-derived CDR1 and CDR2 are DFQATT and SNEGSKA (reference sequence). V shed 3 bases and J 0 bases; nucleotides not matched to a gene: 14. The CDR3 sequence is 17 residues long. CDR3 region: CSARSVLWRESSYEQYF. The CDR3 bases that were read are TGCAGTGCTAGGTCGGTGCTTTGGCGGGAGTCCTCCTACGAG.

This clone was recorded a few times. The read comes to an end 3 residues before the CDR3 does, leaving the germline J gene to fill in the end. This chain joins TRBV6-2 or TRBV6-3 and TRBJ1-2, with TRBD1 as a possible D gene (6 bases). The CDR3 runs to 12 residues. Germline values: CDR1 MNHEY, CDR2 SVGEGT. V shed 7 bases and J shed 6 bases, with 12 bases lying between them. The part of the CDR3 DNA that was read is TGTGCCAGCAACAGGGACGGAAATGGC. It specifies CASNRDGNG. The full-length CDR3 reads as CASNRDGNGYTF.

At least ten counts were recorded for this clone. The read halts 3 residues ahead of the CDR3 end, with the missing end drawn from the germline J gene. V usage is TRBV5-1 and J usage is TRBJ2-1, with D perhaps TRBD2 (6 bases). The CDR3 totals 13 residues. V lost 4 bases to trimming and J lost 9 bases, with 14 bases between them. Germline-derived CDR1 and CDR2 are SGHRS and YFSETQ. Here the CDR3 reads CASSMGTPREQFF. The DNA read from the CDR3 is TGCGCCAGCAGCATGGGGACTCCCCGTGAG.

This clone was found many times. The read terminates 3 residues ahead of where the CDR3 ends, so the germline J gene completes it. V and J are TRBV5-1 and TRBJ2-3; tentative D call: TRBD2 (6 bases). Germline V gene sequence: CDR1 SGHRS, CDR2 YFSETQ. The CDR3 runs to 15 residues. The CDR3 spells CASSEGRGGNQPQYF. The DNA read from the CDR3 is TGCGCCAGCAGCGAAGGACGGGGAGGCAATCAGCCG.

This clone was counted at least ten times. With the read ending 3 residues before the CDR3 end, the germline J gene is used to fill in that end. V and J are TRBV20-1 and TRBJ2-3; D is possibly TRBD1 (5 bases). Per germline, CDR1 DFQATT and CDR2 SNEGSKA (reference sequence). The ends were cut back, 7 bases at V and 2 bases at J, with 10 bases in the middle. The CDR3 is made up of 12 amino acids. The CDR3 bases that were read are TGCAGTGTTGGGGCCGACACAGATACG. This sequence encodes CSVGADTDT. The CDR3 reads in full as CSVGADTDTQYF.

This clone was recorded many times. The CDR3 end lies 3 residues beyond the end of the read and is filled in from the germline J gene. This chain connects TRBV2 to TRBJ2-7; tentative D call: TRBD1 (5 bases). The CDR3 has 17 residues. The germline V gene has CDR1 SNHLY and CDR2 FYNNEI. With 1 base removed from V and 3 bases from J, the gap between germline ends came to 19 bases. CDR3 residues: CASSEEWQVGRLYEQYF. The sequenced CDR3 bases are TGTGCCAGCAGTGAAGAGTGGCAGGTGGGGCGGCTCTACGAG.

Turning to this clone: The sequence runs out 3 residues before the end of the CDR3; the remainder is reconstructed from the germline J gene. This chain joins TRBV19 and TRBJ2-7, with D unresolved. CDR1 LNHDA and CDR2 SQIVND come from the germline V gene (reference sequence). The V end was cut by 5 bases, the J end by 3 bases, with 11 bases between. The CDR3 runs 13 residues. This CDR3 is CASSPRAGYEQYF. Partial CDR3 DNA: TGTGCCAGTAGTCCTCGTGCAGGCTACGAG.

This clone was recorded a few times. Read sequence stops 3 residues before the CDR3 end, and the germline J gene provides the missing end. The J gene is TRBJ2-1, the V gene TRBV5-1; 10 nucleotides agree with TRBD1. The ends lost 0 bases at V and 6 bases at J; junction bases unmatched: 6. The CDR3 consists of 16 residues. Germline CDR1 reads SGHRS; CDR2 reads YFSETQ. The sequenced part of the CDR3 DNA is TGCGCCAGCAGCTTGGCCTGGACAGGGGGAATCAATGAG. This translates into CASSLAWTGGINE. The full CDR3 reads CASSLAWTGGINEQFF.

This clone appeared many times. The CDR3 loop reads CSVTGLAGAYSYEQYF. The sequenced part of the CDR3 DNA is TGCAGCGTGACGGGACTAGCGGGGGCCTACTCCTACGAG. The genes are TRBV29-1 and TRBJ2-7; 14 bases map to TRBD2. The read terminates 3 residues before the CDR3 end, so the remaining end is supplied by the germline J gene. CDR1 and CDR2 (germline): SQVTM, ANQGSEA. This CDR3 comprises 16 residues. V shed 6 bases and J 0 bases; nucleotides not matched to a gene: 7.

This clone was counted ten times or more. Read coverage stops 3 residues before the CDR3 terminus; the germline J gene supplies the remainder. V is TRBV20-1 and J is TRBJ2-2; D gene ambiguous. The CDR3 has 12 residues. Germline V CDR1 and CDR2: DFQATT, SNEGSKA (reference sequence). This CDR3 reads CSARKTNEKLFF. CDR3 DNA, as far as it was read: TGCAGTGCTAGGAAAACTAATGAAAAG.

As regards this clone: The read terminates 3 residues before the CDR3 end, so the remaining end is supplied by the germline J gene. The chain links TRBV7-9 to TRBJ2-6; D is ambiguous. Germline V gene lookup returns CDR1 SEHNR and CDR2 FQNEAQ (reference sequence). V gave up 2 bases and J gave up 0 bases, with 5 bases separating them. The CDR3 sequence is 15 residues long. CDR3 amino acids: CASSLISSGANVLTF. The covered CDR3 bases are TGTGCCAGCAGCTTAATTAGCTCTGGGGCCAACGTC.

This clone was seen ten or more times. The read terminates 3 residues before the CDR3 end, so the remaining end is supplied by the germline J gene. V and J are TRBV7-9 and TRBJ1-2; D may be TRBD1 (5 bases). Trimming pared 8 bases from V and 5 bases from J, leaving 18 bases between. CDR1 and CDR2 (germline): SEHNR, FQNEAQ (reference sequence). The CDR3 is 14 amino acids. The CDR3 DNA, read in part, is TGTGCCAGCGGCGTTCCGGGGGTCGGGTATGGC. Residues: CASGVPGVGYG. The complete CDR3 reads CASGVPGVGYGYTF. The whole variable domain, filled in from reference TRBV7-9 and TRBJ1-2, reads DTGVSQNPRHKITKRGQNVTFRCDPISEHNRLYWYRQTLGQGPEFLTYFQNEAQLEKSRLLSDRFSAERPKGSFSTLEIQRTEQGDSAMYLCASGVPGVGYGYTFGSGTRLTVV.

In this sample, this clone turned up many times. The CDR3 end lies 3 residues beyond the end of the read and is filled in from the germline J gene. The rearrangement links TRBV9 to TRBJ2-3, with D possibly being TRBD2 (7 bases). V lost 0 bases, J lost 0 bases, and 17 bases lay in between. From germline, CDR1 is SGDLS and CDR2 YYNGEE. The CDR3 runs to 18 residues. The sequenced part of the CDR3 DNA is TGTGCCAGCAGCGTAGCTACGCGGGGGCCAACTAGCACAGATACG. Amino acid sequence: CASSVATRGPTSTDT. The complete CDR3 sequence is CASSVATRGPTSTDTQYF.

This clone occurred many times. The read halts 3 residues ahead of the CDR3 end, with the missing end drawn from the germline J gene. The V and J genes are TRBV6-1 and TRBJ2-5; the match to TRBD1 covers 9 bases. Germline V gene lookup returns CDR1 MNHNS and CDR2 SASEGT. V was pared by 4 bases and J by 1 base, with 1 base of the junction left unmatched. This CDR3 has 14 amino acids. Partial CDR3 DNA: TGTGCCAGCAGTGCGACAGGGGGCCAAGAGACC. It yields the protein CASSATGGQET. The full CDR3 protein is CASSATGGQETQYF.

This clone was detected many times. Coverage ceases 3 residues before the CDR3 finishes, and the germline J gene fills in the end. The chain employs TRBV5-1 and TRBJ2-5; the D is unclear. V was pared by 0 bases and J by 5 bases, with 8 bases between. There are 13 residues in the CDR3. Germline V gene sequence: CDR1 SGHRS, CDR2 YFSETQ. The CDR3 is CASSLATRETQYF. CDR3 bases read: TGCGCCAGCAGCTTGGCAACAAGGGAGACC. The full variable domain, rest sourced from reference TRBV5-1 and TRBJ2-5, is KAGVTQTPRYLIKTRGQQVTLSCSPISGHRSVSWYQQTPGQGLQFLFEYFSETQRNKGNFPGRFSGRQFSNSRSEMNVSTLELGDSALYLCASSLATRETQYFGPGTRLLVL.

This clone appeared a few times. CDR3 protein: CASSEAGTGNYGYTF. The sequenced CDR3 bases are TGTGCCAGCAGTGAAGCGGGAACAGGCAACTATGGC. V gene TRBV6-1 combines with J gene TRBJ1-2, with a weak D call TRBD1 (5 bases). The CDR3 goes on 3 residues after the read ends, and that part is filled in from the germline J gene. Trimming shortened V by 0 bases and J by 2 bases, and 10 bases separated the two germline ends. CDR3 size: 15 residues. Per germline, CDR1 MNHNS and CDR2 SASEGT.

A remark on this clone: The read terminates 3 residues before the CDR3 end, so the remaining end is supplied by the germline J gene. V gene TRBV19 combines with J gene TRBJ2-5; TRBD2 is a possible D gene (6 bases). CDR3 length: 13 amino acids. The V end was cut by 6 bases, the J end by 5 bases, with 13 bases between. CDR1 and CDR2 from the germline V gene are LNHDA and SQIVND (reference sequence). CDR3 bases read: TGTGCCAGTAGAGGCGGGAACGGGGAGACC. Encoded protein: CASRGGNGET. The full CDR3 is CASRGGNGETQYF.